A single sample gave rise to the 23 T cell receptor beta chains below, sequenced in a study of blood T cell repertoires in COVID-19. TCRdb's copy holds only in-frame clones and misses some; the assay was immunoSEQ multiplex PCR. The sample has over 200,000 clones; around 82% are singletons. What was sequenced was peripheral blood. The source of these receptors is a man in his forties or fifties with active or convalescent COVID-19.

The chain employs TRBV6-1 and TRBJ1-4; 8 bases are shared with TRBD1. With 2 bases clipped from V and 7 bases from J, the junction kept 9 bases outside the gene matches. From germline, CDR1 is MNHNS and CDR2 SASEGT. CDR3 length equals 16 residues. CDR3 residues: CASSEIPGQVFEKLFF. Here the CDR3 DNA reads TGTGCCAGCAGTGAAATACCGGGACAGGTGTTTGAAAAACTGTTTTTT.

This chain links TRBV6-6 with TRBJ2-1; TRBD2 agrees at 8 bases. Trimming cost V 8 bases and J 6 bases; bases outside gene matches: 21. CDR3 length: 18 residues. Germline V gene sequence: CDR1 MNHNY, CDR2 SVGAGI (reference sequence). The DNA of the CDR3 is TGTGCCAGCCGCCGATGGGAGTTAGCGGGAAAAGGGGCCAATGAGCAGTTCTTC. This encodes CASRRWELAGKGANEQFF.

The genes are TRBV11-3 and TRBJ1-2; possibly TRBD1 for D (6 bases). Germline loops: CDR1 SGHNT, CDR2 YENEEA. CDR3 length: 14 amino acids. V was shortened by 1 base and J by 6 bases, with 12 bases between the two germline ends. CDR3 residues: CASSLVGTGNGYTF. DNA of the CDR3: TGTGCCAGCAGCTTAGTCGGCACAGGGAATGGCTACACCTTC. Drawing the rest from reference TRBV11-3 and TRBJ1-2, the complete variable domain is EAGVVQSPRYKIIEKKQPVAFWCNPISGHNTLYWYLQNLGQGPELLIRYENEEAVDDSQLPKDRFSAERLKGVDSTLKIQPAELGDSAVYLCASSLVGTGNGYTFGSGTRLTVV.

Here the CDR3 reads CASSIIMGQGASNYGYTF. The DNA for the CDR3 is TGTGCCAGTAGTATTATAATGGGGCAGGGGGCTTCTAACTATGGCTACACCTTC. V gene TRBV19 combines with J gene TRBJ1-2, with TRBD1 matching 8 bases. CDR1 and CDR2 (germline): LNHDA, SQIVND (reference sequence). The CDR3 sequence is 18 residues long. Germline trimming cut 3 bases from V and 0 bases from J; bases unmatched to any gene: 12.

V is TRBV18 and J is TRBJ2-3; 9 bases agree with TRBD1. The length of the CDR3 is 14 residues. Germline CDR1 is KGHSH and CDR2 is LQKENI. The V and J ends lost 4 bases and 6 bases, in that order; junction bases with no gene match: 5. The CDR3 DNA is TGTGCCAGCTCACTCGGGACAGGGACCGATACGCAGTATTTT. Translation gives CASSLGTGTDTQYF.

CDR3 sequence (DNA): TGTGCCAGCAGCAGGGCTGGGAGTAGCGGGAGGCGTGGGGAGCAGTACTTC. It is translated as CASSRAGSSGRRGEQYF. The V and J genes are TRBV5-4 and TRBJ2-7; 10 bases map to TRBD2. The germline CDR1 and CDR2 sequences are SGHNT and YYREEE (reference sequence). CDR3 length: 17 amino acids. After removal of 4 bases from V and 7 bases from J, the junction contained 17 bases not matched to a gene.

The chain has TRBV5-1 and TRBJ2-7; tentative D call: TRBD2 (6 bases). The V and J ends lost 4 bases and 7 bases respectively, with 18 bases between them. This CDR3 comprises 14 residues. CDR1 is SGHRS, CDR2 YFSETQ, per germline. The CDR3 DNA follows: TGCGCCAGCAGCCCGTCGTGGACTGCGGGAGAGCAGTACTTC. Translating gives CASSPSWTAGEQYF.

This clone is a singleton in its sample. V is TRBV19 and J is TRBJ1-6, with TRBD1 identical over 8 bases. The J segment lost 7 bases and the V segment lost 4 bases, leaving 9 bases of the junction unmatched. CDR3 length: 16 amino acids. In germline, CDR1 is LNHDA, CDR2 SQIVND (reference sequence). Here the CDR3 reads CASSTAPGGRNSPLHF. The CDR3 DNA is TGTGCCAGTAGTACCGCCCCAGGGGGCCGAAATTCACCCCTCCACTTT.

The V gene is TRBV7-9, the J gene TRBJ2-1; D possibly corresponds to TRBD1 (5 bases). CDR1 and CDR2 (germline): SEHNR, FQNEAQ (reference sequence). The CDR3 covers 15 residues. Trimming pared 5 bases from V and 6 bases from J, leaving 17 bases between. The CDR3 DNA sequence: TGTGCCAGCAGCCCAAAGGGGCAGGGAACCAATGAGCAGTTCTTC. It is translated as CASSPKGQGTNEQFF. The whole variable domain, filled in from reference TRBV7-9 and TRBJ2-1, reads DTGVSQNPRHKITKRGQNVTFRCDPISEHNRLYWYRQTLGQGPEFLTYFQNEAQLEKSRLLSDRFSAERPKGSFSTLEIQRTEQGDSAMYLCASSPKGQGTNEQFFGPGTRLTVL.

The rearrangement joins TRBV7-8 to TRBJ2-5, with 10 bases matching TRBD2. After removal of 4 bases from V and 4 bases from J, the junction contained 3 bases not matched to a gene. The CDR3 extends over 14 amino acids. From germline, CDR1 is SGHVS and CDR2 FQNEAQ. The CDR3 nucleotides are TGTGCCAGCAGCTCCAGCGGGGGGGGAGAGACCCAGTACTTC. Translating it yields CASSSSGGGETQYF.

The genes are TRBV28 and TRBJ2-7; 14 nucleotides agree with TRBD2. This CDR3 is 16 amino acids long. Unmatched junction bases numbered 4, after V lost 2 bases and J lost 4 bases. The germline CDR1 and CDR2 sequences are MDHEN and SYDVKM. The CDR3 region is CASSLRGLAGAYEQYF. DNA for the CDR3: TGTGCCAGCAGTTTAAGGGGACTAGCGGGAGCTTACGAGCAGTACTTC.

The chain carries TRBV5-1 and TRBJ2-1; D unresolved. Trimming cost V 1 base and J 5 bases, with 4 bases left between them. Germline assignment: CDR1 SGHRS and CDR2 YFSETQ. The CDR3 totals 12 residues. The CDR3 protein is CASSLRDNEQFF. CDR3 sequence (DNA): TGCGCCAGCAGCTTGCGGGACAATGAGCAGTTCTTC.

The V call is TRBV29-1, the J call TRBJ2-1, with 10 nucleotides matching TRBD1. V shed 1 base and J 4 bases; nucleotides not matched to a gene: 7. There are 16 residues in the CDR3. Germline V gene sequence: CDR1 SQVTM, CDR2 ANQGSEA. The CDR3 DNA reads as TGCAGCGTTGAAGGGTGGGACAGGGGAGAATACAATGAGCAGTTCTTC. Translating it yields CSVEGWDRGEYNEQFF.

Written as DNA, the CDR3 is TGTGCCAGCAGCTTTTCCCGTCGAGATTCACCCCTCCACTTT. This codes for CASSFSRRDSPLHF. The chain joins TRBV7-9 to TRBJ1-6; the D is unclear. V dropped 3 bases and J dropped 8 bases, with 11 bases sitting between them. Germline CDR1 is SEHNR and CDR2 is FQNEAQ (reference sequence). This CDR3 contains 14 residues.

The genes are TRBV30 and TRBJ2-6; D remains ambiguous. The ends were cut back, 1 base at V and 0 bases at J, with 13 bases in the middle. Germline V gene lookup returns CDR1 GTSNPN and CDR2 SVGIG (reference sequence). The CDR3 is 17 residues long. DNA of the CDR3: TGTGCCTGGAGTGCCAGGTATGGGTACTCTGGGGCCAACGTCCTGACTTTC. Its protein product is CAWSARYGYSGANVLTF.

The chain uses TRBV11-3 and TRBJ2-1; 8 positions match TRBD2. The junction had 19 bases not matched to a gene; V was cut back by 5 bases and J by 10 bases. The V gene's germline CDR1 is SGHNT and CDR2 YENEEA. There are 17 residues in the CDR3. The CDR3 DNA follows: TGTGCCAGCAGCACCGAAACCGGGACTAGTCGACCCAGGGAGCAGTTCTTC. It codes for CASSTETGTSRPREQFF.

This clone has a handful of counts. The gene calls are TRBV6-5 and TRBJ1-2; D is ambiguous. Germline V gene lookup returns CDR1 MNHEY and CDR2 SVGAGI. This CDR3 region has 13 residues. The ends were cut back, 6 bases at V and 0 bases at J, with 8 bases in the middle. In DNA form, the CDR3 reads TGTGCCAGCAGGCCCACATCTAACTATGGCTACACCTTC. It is translated as CASRPTSNYGYTF.

The chain couples TRBV12-3 or TRBV12-4 to TRBJ2-3, with TRBD2 matching 10 bases. The CDR3 consists of 13 residues. After removal of 8 bases from V and 1 base from J, the junction contained 0 bases not matched to a gene. CDR3 sequence reads: CASGTSGTDTQYF. The CDR3 coding sequence is TGTGCCAGCGGGACTAGCGGCACAGATACGCAGTATTTT.

This clone has only one observation. The genes are TRBV5-6 and TRBJ2-4; D is perhaps TRBD2 (5 bases). The CDR3 loop spans 14 amino acids. The V end was cut by 4 bases, the J end by 2 bases, with 10 bases between. Germline V gene lookup returns CDR1 SGHDT and CDR2 YYEEEE. The CDR3, as DNA: TGTGCCAGCAGCCTCGGACTTACCAAAAACATTCAGTACTTC. Translating gives CASSLGLTKNIQYF.

The chain employs TRBV6-2 or TRBV6-3 and TRBJ1-5; 7 bases map to TRBD1. V lost 6 bases, J lost 1 base, and 3 bases stayed unmatched. The CDR3 has 14 residues. Per the germline V gene, CDR1 is MNHEY and CDR2 is SVGEGT. DNA of the CDR3: TGTGCCAGCAGCGCGACAGGGAGCAATCAGCCCCAGCATTTT. Encoded protein: CASSATGSNQPQHF.

This sequence joins TRBV30 and TRBJ2-5; weak D call: TRBD2 (6 bases). CDR3 length: 14 residues. Germline CDR1 and CDR2: GTSNPN and SVGIG (reference sequence). V lost 5 bases to trimming and J lost 4 bases, with 17 bases between them. CDR3 sequence (DNA): TGTGCCTGGTCTCGCGGGGTACCCCCAGAGACCCAGTACTTC. This sequence encodes CAWSRGVPPETQYF.

V is TRBV11-2 and J is TRBJ1-1; 9 positions match TRBD1. Germline lookup yields CDR1 SGHAT and CDR2 FQNNGV. This CDR3 contains 17 residues. J gave up 5 bases and V 3 bases, and 13 bases lay outside the gene matches. DNA of the CDR3: TGTGCCAGCAGCTTCGACCTACTAGGGACAGGGAGGACTGAAGCTTTCTTT. This codes for CASSFDLLGTGRTEAFF.

The chain employs TRBV13 and TRBJ2-7; 9 bases agree with TRBD2. J was trimmed by 6 bases and V by 4 bases; bases with no gene match: 4. Germline V lookup: CDR1 PRHDT, CDR2 FYEKMQ (reference sequence). The CDR3 length is 13 residues. CDR3 nucleotides: TGTGCCAGCAGCTCTAGCGGGGCCGCCGAGCAGTACTTC. Amino acid sequence: CASSSSGAAEQYF.